This TCR beta chain was observed in a study of graft-versus-host responses after intestinal transplantation. On this clone itself: Its antigen is as yet unknown.

The CDR3 is made up of 15 amino acids. Per the germline V gene, CDR1 is MNHEY and CDR2 is SVGAGI. The V and J ends lost 8 bases and 0 bases respectively, with 16 bases between them. Profiling relied on immunoSEQ multiplex PCR, and the TCRdb table lists in-frame clones only, not all of them. This table holds 84,000 or so clones, 80% to 95% found once. General study points: Peak GvH clone levels in circulation were associated with early post-transplant HvG declines. Detection of GvH clones occurred in recipient marrow, and some had their first appearance in ileum or blood. When patients had graft-donor T cell macrochimerism, their allografts held high graft-versus-host to host-versus-graft clonal ratios.

This material consisted of unstimulated CD4+ T cells sorted from spleen or lymph node cells, taken before intestinal transplant. The origin of this receptor is a human donor who received an intestinal transplant. The V and J genes are TRBV6-5 and TRBJ1-1; TRBD1 might be the D (5 bases). The CDR3 sequence: CASGETGRLNTEAFF. In nucleotides, the CDR3 is TGTGCCAGCGGAGAAACGGGACGCCTGAACACTGAAGCTTTCTTT.